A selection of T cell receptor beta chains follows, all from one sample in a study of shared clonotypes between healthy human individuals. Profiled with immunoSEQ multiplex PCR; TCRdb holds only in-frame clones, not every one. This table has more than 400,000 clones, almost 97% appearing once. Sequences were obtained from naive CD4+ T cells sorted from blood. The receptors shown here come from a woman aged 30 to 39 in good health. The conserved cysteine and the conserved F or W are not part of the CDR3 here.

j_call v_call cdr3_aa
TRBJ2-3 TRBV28 ASSLLDRGSTDTQY
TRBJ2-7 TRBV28 ASSLWTSGSPGEQY
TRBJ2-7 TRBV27 ASSLGRGSDYEQY
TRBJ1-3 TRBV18 ASSPQASGNTIY
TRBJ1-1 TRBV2 ASSVEMHNTEAF
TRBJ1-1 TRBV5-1 ASSLALENTEAF
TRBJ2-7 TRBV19 ASSLDRGQEQY
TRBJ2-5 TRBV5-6 ASSFIGQGETQY
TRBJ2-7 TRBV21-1 ASNSGQN
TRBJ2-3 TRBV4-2 ASSQDLNGRIPDTQY
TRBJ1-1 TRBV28 ASTWGANTEAF
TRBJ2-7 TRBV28 AASHTGTGVFEQY
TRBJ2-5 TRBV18 ASSPYGGAGQETQY
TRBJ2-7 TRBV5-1 ASSPDFGGEQY
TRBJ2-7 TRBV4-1 ASSQGYSPYEQY
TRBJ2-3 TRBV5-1 ASSGNRDRTSTDTQY
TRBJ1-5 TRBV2 ASREQGLNNQPQH
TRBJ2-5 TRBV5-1 ASSSGEQYQETQY
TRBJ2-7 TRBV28 ASSLAGEGARQQY
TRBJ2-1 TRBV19 ASSISGQIYNEQF
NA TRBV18 ASSPGQGDVYEQY
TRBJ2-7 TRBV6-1 ASRSPRGDEQY
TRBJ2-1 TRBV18 ASSPPQVNEQF
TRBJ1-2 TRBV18 ASSPLTGNYGYT
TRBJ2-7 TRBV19 ASSSPTSGQYEQY
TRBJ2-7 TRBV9 ANINRGTENSYEQY
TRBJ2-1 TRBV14 ASSWGLAGLTDEQF
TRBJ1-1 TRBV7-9 ASSPQGINTEAF
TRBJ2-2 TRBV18 ASSPAFTGIDTGELF
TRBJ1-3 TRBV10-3 ATGESGNTIY
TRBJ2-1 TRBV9 ASSVVSRGSNEQF
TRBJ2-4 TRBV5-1 ASSQGAHIQY
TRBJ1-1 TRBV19 ASSIDLRGVNTEAF
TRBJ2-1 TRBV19 ASSIGPAGTNEQF
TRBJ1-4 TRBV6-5 ASSSSGQRNEKLF
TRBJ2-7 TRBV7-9 ASSSPREITSYEQY
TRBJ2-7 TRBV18 ASSRQVLRGNEQY
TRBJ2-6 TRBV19 ASTSKYSGANVLT
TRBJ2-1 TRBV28 ASSLGLAYRVGDEQF
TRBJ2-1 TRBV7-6 ASSYTRYNEQF
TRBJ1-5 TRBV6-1 ASSEVGQGAKQPQH
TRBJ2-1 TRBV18 ASSPPNGIYNEQF
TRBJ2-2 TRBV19 ASSMLSFVGGMSRGSGELF
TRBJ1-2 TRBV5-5 ASSLSVGRDGYT
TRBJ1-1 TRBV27 ASSPRTGTASEAF
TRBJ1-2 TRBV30 AWSPFNYGYT
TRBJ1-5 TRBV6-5 ASSYYRDQPQH
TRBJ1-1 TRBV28 ASGQGQYTEAF
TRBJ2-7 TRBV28 ASSLGPSYEQY
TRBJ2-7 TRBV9 ASSQDDRVPTYEQY
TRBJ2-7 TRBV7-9 ASSLTSGSYEQY
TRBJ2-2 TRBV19 ASSTVAGGSGELF
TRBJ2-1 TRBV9 ASSIFGGLNEQF
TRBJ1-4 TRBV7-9 ASSFPGVNEKLF
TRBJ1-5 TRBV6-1 ASSGGPQH